Shown below are 24 T cell receptor beta chains from a single sample sequenced in a study of blood T cell repertoires in COVID-19 (dated by TCRdb to the early 2020s). The protocol used for the library was the immunoSEQ multiplex PCR assay. The immuneACCESS repertoire file appears here via TCRdb, limited to in-frame rearrangements. These files lack a portion of the clones; in checked studies, under half of the deficit traces to unresolved V genes, and the cause of the others is not known. The sample yields about 390,000 clones; more than 70% were counted once. The ten largest clones represent about 2% of the sample. Sequenced: peripheral blood. The receptors were sampled from a woman between 55 and 75 years old with COVID-19, enrolled during active disease.

This clone occurred once. This chain uses TRBV24-1 with TRBJ1-4; D not resolved. The CDR3 loop spans 18 amino acids. V lost 3 bases and J 0 bases, leaving 16 bases between the germline ends. Germline CDR1 KGHDR, CDR2 SFDVKD. This CDR3 reads CATSDGQASRATNEKLFF. In DNA, the CDR3 is TGTGCCACCAGTGATGGGCAGGCCTCAAGAGCAACTAATGAAAAACTGTTTTTT.

V usage is TRBV7-9 and J usage is TRBJ2-7; the D is unclear. Trimming shortened V by 4 bases and J by 7 bases, and 8 bases separated the two germline ends. CDR1 is SEHNR and CDR2 is FQNEAQ in the germline V gene (reference sequence). This CDR3 contains 11 residues. The CDR3 nucleotides are TGTGCCAGCAGCTACTCCGAGGAGCAGTACTTC. Translated: CASSYSEEQYF.

This clone was picked up one time. The V gene is TRBV5-5, the J gene TRBJ1-2, with D possibly being TRBD1 (5 bases). The ends were cut back, 3 bases at V and 5 bases at J, with 14 bases in the middle. The germline V gene encodes CDR1 SGHKS and CDR2 YYEKEE (reference sequence). The CDR3 consists of 14 residues. CDR3: CASSSEVAGYGYTF. The CDR3 coding sequence is TGTGCCAGCAGCTCTGAAGTGGCAGGGTATGGCTACACCTTC.

The rearrangement uses TRBV19 and TRBJ1-2; D unresolved. CDR3 length: 13 residues. The V gene lost 9 bases and the J gene lost 3 bases, with 14 bases spanning the gap. Germline lookup yields CDR1 LNHDA and CDR2 SQIVND (reference sequence). This chain's CDR3 is CASQEGNYYGYTF. The CDR3 nucleotides read TGTGCCAGCCAGGAGGGAAATTACTATGGCTACACCTTC. Full variable domain (remainder filled in from reference TRBV19 and TRBJ1-2): DGGITQSPKYLFRKEGQNVTLSCEQNLNHDAMYWYRQDPGQGLRLIYYSQIVNDFQKGDIAEGYSVSREKKESFPLTVTSAQKNPTAFYLCASQEGNYYGYTFGSGTRLTVV.

V is TRBV5-1 and J is TRBJ1-2; the D gene is possibly TRBD1 (5 bases). From germline, CDR1 is SGHRS and CDR2 YFSETQ. Trimming took 4 bases from V and 0 from J, leaving 7 bases between them. The CDR3 loop spans 13 amino acids. The CDR3 sequence: CASSPGANYGYTF. For the CDR3, the DNA is TGCGCCAGCAGCCCGGGGGCTAACTATGGCTACACCTTC.

The rearrangement joins TRBV15 to TRBJ2-1; D possibly corresponds to TRBD2 (6 bases). Trimming took off 8 bases at V and 5 bases at J, with 22 bases between the two ends. The CDR3 sequence is 16 residues long. Per the germline V gene, CDR1 is LNHNV and CDR2 is YYDKDF (reference sequence). CDR3 sequence reads: CATCDSVRDLNNEQFF. The CDR3 coding sequence is TGTGCCACCTGCGATAGCGTGAGGGACTTAAACAATGAGCAGTTCTTC.

V usage is TRBV2 and J usage is TRBJ2-7; 9 nucleotides agree with TRBD1. CDR1 is SNHLY and CDR2 is FYNNEI in the germline V gene. The CDR3 contains 13 residues. V shed 8 bases and J 3 bases; nucleotides not matched to a gene: 5. The CDR3 nucleotides read TGTGCCAGCGGGGGACAGGGAAACTACGAGCAGTACTTC. Its translation: CASGGQGNYEQYF.

The V call is TRBV9, the J call TRBJ1-2; the D is unclear. The CDR3 has 11 amino acids. The V gene lost 4 bases and the J gene lost 4 bases, with 5 bases spanning the gap. Germline V gene data show CDR1 as SGDLS and CDR2 as YYNGEE. The CDR3 DNA is TGTGCCAGCAGCCCCGGCTATGGCTACACCTTC. This sequence encodes CASSPGYGYTF. The complete variable domain, with remaining parts taken from reference TRBV9 and TRBJ1-2, reads DSGVTQTPKHLITATGQRVTLRCSPRSGDLSVYWYQQSLDQGLQFLIQYYNGEERAKGNILERFSAQQFPDLHSELNLSSLELGDSALYFCASSPGYGYTFGSGTRLTVV.

This clone has only a few counts. This chain uses TRBV11-2 with TRBJ1-1; D is unresolved. The germline V gene encodes CDR1 SGHAT and CDR2 FQNNGV. The CDR3 spans 14 residues. Trimming stripped 7 bases from V and 6 bases from J, with 18 bases between. As DNA, the CDR3 is TGTGCCAGCATGAAAAGTCGGGAGTACGCTGAAGCTTTCTTT. Encoded protein: CASMKSREYAEAFF.

The chain is built from TRBV6-7 and TRBJ1-2; D is unclear. TRBV6-7 qualifies as an ORF whose function is uncertain. V was shortened by 0 bases and J by 8 bases, with 13 bases between the two germline ends. The CDR3 length is 14 residues. Here the CDR3 reads CASSYSMWPGGYTF. DNA for the CDR3: TGTGCCAGCAGTTACTCGATGTGGCCAGGCGGCTACACCTTC.

This clone was counted a single time. V and J are TRBV5-1 and TRBJ2-1, with 8 bases identical to TRBD2. The germline CDR1 and CDR2 sequences are SGHRS and YFSETQ. The junction had 13 bases not matched to a gene; V was cut back by 5 bases and J by 9 bases. This CDR3 comprises 15 residues. The CDR3 sequence: CASRSGGGESAEQFF. The CDR3, as DNA: TGCGCCAGCAGGTCGGGGGGGGGCGAGAGTGCTGAGCAGTTCTTC.

The rearrangement links TRBV19 to TRBJ1-2; 8 bases line up with TRBD1. The length of the CDR3 is 15 residues. Losses at the gene ends were 6 bases for V and 0 bases for J; bases not matched to a gene: 6. CDR1 is LNHDA and CDR2 is SQIVND in the germline V gene (reference sequence). The CDR3 nucleotides are TGTGCCAGTAGGACGACAGGGGCCCCTAACTATGGCTACACCTTC. This gives the protein CASRTTGAPNYGYTF.

The chain has TRBV7-8 and TRBJ2-1, with 14 positions matching TRBD2. The V segment lost 3 bases and the J segment 10 bases; nucleotides outside the gene matches: 5. In germline, CDR1 is SGHVS, CDR2 FQNEAQ. CDR3 length: 15 amino acids. The CDR3 loop is CASSFVGLAGEEQFF. In DNA, the CDR3 is TGTGCCAGCAGCTTCGTGGGACTAGCGGGGGAGGAGCAGTTCTTC.

The V gene is TRBV15, the J gene TRBJ1-5; D is undetermined. This CDR3 is built from 17 residues. Germline V gene lookup returns CDR1 LNHNV and CDR2 YYDKDF (reference sequence). V gave up 1 base and J gave up 4 bases, with 17 bases separating them. The DNA for the CDR3 is TGTGCCACCAGCAGAGCGCTCGAACCGGGTCCAAATCAGCCCCAGCATTTT. Its protein product is CATSRALEPGPNQPQHF. Looking up the rest from reference TRBV15 and TRBJ1-5 gives the full variable domain: DAMVIQNPRYQVTQFGKPVTLSCSQTLNHNVMYWYQQKSSQAPKLLFHYYDKDFNNEADTPDNFQSRRPNTSFCFLDIRSPGLGDTAMYLCATSRALEPGPNQPQHFGDGTRLSIL.

This chain joins TRBV11-2 and TRBJ2-6; D unresolved. Germline lookup yields CDR1 SGHAT and CDR2 FQNNGV. This CDR3 is built from 15 residues. Trimming stripped 5 bases from V and 0 bases from J, with 8 bases between. The CDR3 DNA sequence: TGTGCCAGCAGCACGTCCTACTCTGGGGCCAACGTCCTGACTTTC. Encoded protein: CASSTSYSGANVLTF.

The rearrangement uses TRBV19 and TRBJ2-5, with 11 bases that match TRBD2. Germline assignment: CDR1 LNHDA and CDR2 SQIVND (reference sequence). The ends lost 4 bases at V and 2 bases at J; junction bases unmatched: 6. The CDR3 is made up of 16 amino acids. The CDR3 nucleotides read TGTGCCAGTAGTACCTCGGTAGCGGGGGGGCAAGAGACCCAGTACTTC. This codes for CASSTSVAGGQETQYF.

The chain combines TRBV10-1 with TRBJ2-2, with D perhaps matching TRBD1 (6 bases). V was clipped by 6 bases and J by 0 bases, with 8 bases between them. Germline lookup yields CDR1 WNHNN and CDR2 SYGVQD (reference sequence). The CDR3 covers 14 residues. This CDR3 reads CASRGQPNTGELFF. The CDR3 bases are TGCGCCAGCAGAGGACAGCCGAACACCGGGGAGCTGTTTTTT.

This rearrangement joins TRBV4-1 to TRBJ1-1; 7 positions match TRBD1. Germline loops: CDR1 MGHRA, CDR2 YSYEKL. The CDR3 runs to 17 residues. V lost 3 bases, J lost 1 base, and 11 bases stayed unmatched. The CDR3 sequence is CASSHRQGELRNTEAFF. The CDR3 DNA reads as TGCGCCAGCAGCCACAGACAGGGCGAGTTGCGGAACACTGAAGCTTTCTTT.

CDR3 coding DNA: TGTGCCAGCAGCTTAGACGGGAGAGAGACCCAGTACTTC. Translation gives CASSLDGRETQYF. The genes are TRBV7-3 and TRBJ2-5, with D perhaps matching TRBD2 (6 bases). Per the germline V gene, CDR1 is SGHTA and CDR2 is FQGTGA. Trimming stripped 2 bases from V and 4 bases from J, with 8 bases between. This CDR3 has 13 residues.

V is TRBV2 and J is TRBJ1-1; TRBD1 agrees at 8 bases. Per the germline V gene, CDR1 is SNHLY and CDR2 is FYNNEI. V trimming: 11 bases; J trimming: 5 bases; junction bases outside the gene matches: 13. CDR3 length equals 14 residues. The CDR3 nucleotides read TGTGCCTCAGGACAGGGAAGGCAAGAAACTGAAGCTTTCTTT. Its translation is CASGQGRQETEAFF. Full variable domain (rest looked up from reference TRBV2 and TRBJ1-1): EPEVTQTPSHQVTQMGQEVILRCVPISNHLYFYWYRQILGQKVEFLVSFYNNEISEKSEIFDDQFSVERPDGSNFTLKIRSTKLEDSAMYFCASGQGRQETEAFFGQGTRLTVV.

The chain combines TRBV2 with TRBJ1-2; D gene unclear. Germline V gene data show CDR1 as SNHLY and CDR2 as FYNNEI. The CDR3 sequence is 13 residues long. Trimming took off 1 base at V and 2 bases at J, with 5 bases between the two ends. The chain's CDR3 is CASSEDLNYGYTF. DNA of the CDR3: TGTGCCAGCAGTGAAGATCTAAACTATGGCTACACCTTC.

This chain joins TRBV2 and TRBJ1-4; possibly TRBD1 for D (5 bases). The V and J ends lost 4 bases and 7 bases respectively, with 13 bases between them. The CDR3 covers 14 residues. From germline, CDR1 is SNHLY and CDR2 FYNNEI. The DNA of the CDR3 is TGTGCCAGCAGTGGACAGAGTAGTCGTGAAAAACTGTTTTTT. It yields the protein CASSGQSSREKLFF.

This chain links TRBV5-4 with TRBJ2-7; 11 nucleotides align to TRBD2. The V and J ends lost 4 bases and 3 bases, in that order; junction bases with no gene match: 6. The CDR3 runs 15 residues. Germline assignment: CDR1 SGHNT and CDR2 YYREEE (reference sequence). CDR3 protein: CASSQPGLAVYEQYF. The DNA of the CDR3 is TGTGCCAGCAGCCAACCGGGACTAGCGGTCTACGAGCAGTACTTC.

The gene calls are TRBV5-1 and TRBJ2-7, with 9 bases matching TRBD1. Trimming removed 2 bases from V and 3 bases from J; junction bases left unmatched: 3. Germline CDR1 SGHRS, CDR2 YFSETQ. The CDR3 length is 14 residues. CDR3 in amino acids: CASSFGQGFYEQYF. The CDR3 bases are TGCGCCAGCAGCTTTGGACAGGGGTTCTACGAGCAGTACTTC.